The 17 T cell receptor beta chains presented below share a single source sample, sequenced in a study of beta chain features in type 1 diabetes. What was sequenced were expressed TCRB transcripts, since all of the isolated RNA had been reverse transcribed. The repertoire was sequenced with immunoSEQ multiplex PCR; TCRdb's copy has only in-frame clones and lacks some. The sample yields fewer than 150,000 clones, 6.9% seen once. Material: central memory CD4+ T cells from blood. These receptors came from a woman in her 30s in good health.

The V call is TRBV30, the J call TRBJ2-1; TRBD1 might be the D (5 bases). Germline V gene lookup returns CDR1 GTSNPN and CDR2 SVGIG (reference sequence). V was shortened by 0 bases and J by 1 base, with 13 bases between the two germline ends. The CDR3 extends over 16 amino acids. The CDR3: CAWSVSRAGSYNEQFF. In nucleotides, the CDR3 is TGTGCCTGGAGTGTGTCCAGGGCAGGATCCTACAATGAGCAGTTCTTC.

The chain joins TRBV18 to TRBJ2-2, with 7 bases that match TRBD1. Germline V gives CDR1 KGHSH, CDR2 LQKENI. The CDR3 runs 13 residues. V shed 9 bases, J shed 4 bases, and the junction held 5 bases outside the gene matches. The CDR3 is CASSTGTTGELFF. CDR3 coding DNA: TGTGCCAGTTCGACAGGGACCACCGGGGAGCTGTTTTTT. The full variable domain, with the rest looked up from reference TRBV18 and TRBJ2-2, is NAGVMQNPRHLVRRRGQEARLRCSPMKGHSHVYWYRQLPEEGLKFMVYLQKENIIDESGMPKERFSAEFPKEGPSILRIQQVVRGDSAAYFCASSTGTTGELFFGEGSRLTVL.

This clone showed up many times. One end of the junction does not line up with germline, which may come from a read error. This chain connects TRBV4-3 to TRBJ2-1, with D unclear. Germline CDR1 LGHNA, CDR2 YSLEER. The CDR3 runs 13 residues. The CDR3, as DNA: TGCGCCAGCAGCCAAGATTCTGGCGCTAGAAAGGTCTTC. This encodes CASSQDSGARKVF.

The rearrangement uses TRBV28 and TRBJ1-5; 8 bases line up with TRBD1. The V segment lost 3 bases and the J segment 2 bases; nucleotides outside the gene matches: 3. Germline assignment: CDR1 MDHEN and CDR2 SYDVKM. The CDR3 consists of 15 residues. CDR3 nucleotides: TGTGCCAGCAGTTTTCAGGGGGCACGCAATCAGCCCCAGCATTTT. It is translated as CASSFQGARNQPQHF.

The V gene is TRBV4-3, the J gene TRBJ2-7; 12 bases align to TRBD2. In germline, CDR1 is LGHNA, CDR2 YSLEER. The CDR3 contains 17 residues. V lost 0 bases, J lost 5 bases, and 8 bases stayed unmatched. The chain's CDR3 is CASSQDPTSGRSDEQYF. CDR3 coding DNA: TGCGCCAGCAGCCAAGACCCGACTAGCGGGAGATCAGACGAGCAGTACTTC.

This clone was found a few times. The V gene is TRBV5-1, the J gene TRBJ2-1, with 8 nucleotides matching TRBD1. V lost 7 bases and J lost 7; bases outside the gene matches: 7. The CDR3 consists of 13 residues. CDR1 SGHRS and CDR2 YFSETQ come from the germline V gene. The CDR3 is CASRGQGGNEQFF. CDR3 DNA sequence: TGCGCCAGCCGCGGACAGGGCGGGAATGAGCAGTTCTTC.

V usage is TRBV6-6 and J usage is TRBJ1-2; D is uncertain. V lost 4 bases to trimming and J lost 8 bases, with 14 bases between them. Germline-derived CDR1 and CDR2 are MNHNY and SVGAGI (reference sequence). The CDR3 consists of 13 residues. The CDR3 loop is CASSSLEIEGYTF. The CDR3 region has the DNA TGTGCCAGCAGTTCCCTTGAGATTGAGGGCTACACCTTC.

This clone was counted only a few times. The chain is built from TRBV28 and TRBJ2-5; D might be TRBD2 (5 bases). The CDR3 spans 17 residues. V lost 4 bases and J lost 5, with 23 bases in between. CDR1 and CDR2 from the germline V gene are MDHEN and SYDVKM. The DNA for the CDR3 is TGTGCCAGCAGTTCCAATCCCAATCACGGGCGGAGGGAGACCCAGTACTTC. This encodes CASSSNPNHGRRETQYF.

This clone was found a few times. V and J are TRBV18 and TRBJ2-3; D gene unclear. The CDR3 contains 11 residues. Germline CDR1 KGHSH, CDR2 LQKENI. V dropped 9 bases and J dropped 0 bases, with 4 bases sitting between them. CDR3 amino acids: CASISTDTQYF. The CDR3 nucleotides read TGTGCCAGTATTAGCACAGATACGCAGTATTTT.

For the CDR3, the DNA is TGTGCCTGGAGGGACAACAGGGGATCGGACAATCAGCCCCAGCATTTT. Residues: CAWRDNRGSDNQPQHF. This rearrangement joins TRBV30 to TRBJ1-5, with TRBD1 matching over 7 bases. The ends lost 3 bases at V and 3 bases at J; junction bases unmatched: 11. The CDR3 sequence is 16 residues long. The germline V gene encodes CDR1 GTSNPN and CDR2 SVGIG (reference sequence). The complete variable domain, with remaining parts taken from reference TRBV30 and TRBJ1-5, reads SQTIHQWPATLVQPVGSPLSLECTVEGTSNPNLYWYRQAAGRGLQLLFYSVGIGQISSEVPQNLSASRPQDRQFILSSKKLLLSDSGFYLCAWRDNRGSDNQPQHFGDGTRLSIL.

V gene TRBV10-3 combines with J gene TRBJ2-7; unclear D gene. The germline CDR1 and CDR2 sequences are ENHRY and SYGVKD. The CDR3 is 11 amino acids. V lost 6 bases and J 5 bases, leaving 8 bases between the germline ends. CDR3 sequence (DNA): TGTGCCATCAGCGCCAGGAACGAGCAGTACTTC. Encoded protein: CAISARNEQYF.

The gene calls are TRBV7-9 and TRBJ2-5; D remains unclear. V dropped 5 bases and J dropped 9 bases, with 13 bases sitting between them. The germline V gene has CDR1 SEHNR and CDR2 FQNEAQ (reference sequence). This CDR3 region has 12 residues. The CDR3 here is CASSPTTQAQYF. The CDR3 DNA reads as TGTGCCAGCAGCCCAACCACACAAGCCCAGTACTTC.

The sample holds a few counts of this clone. V gene TRBV7-9 combines with J gene TRBJ2-1; 8 nucleotides align to TRBD2. The germline gives CDR1 SEHNR, CDR2 FQNEAQ (reference sequence). The V gene end was trimmed by 5 bases and the J gene end by 6 bases; junction bases not matched to a gene: 9. The CDR3 has 15 amino acids. The CDR3 here is CASSPAGTRSNEQFF. As DNA, the CDR3 is TGTGCCAGCAGCCCGGCCGGGACTAGGAGCAATGAGCAGTTCTTC.

The sample holds a few counts of this clone. The genes are TRBV7-2 and TRBJ1-2, with D hard to call. This CDR3 has 13 residues. Germline-derived CDR1 and CDR2 are SGHTA and FQGNSA. Trimming stripped 5 bases from V and 2 bases from J, with 9 bases between. As DNA, the CDR3 is TGTGCCAGCAGCAGAGAGAGCAACTATGGCTACACCTTC. It encodes CASSRESNYGYTF.

This clone has only a few counts. J is TRBJ2-3 and V is TRBV7-2, with 8 bases identical to TRBD2. The junction had 9 bases not matched to a gene; V was cut back by 5 bases and J by 2 bases. The length of the CDR3 is 16 residues. Germline values: CDR1 SGHTA, CDR2 FQGNSA. The CDR3 spells CASSPGVAGSTDTQYF. DNA of the CDR3: TGTGCCAGCAGCCCCGGGGTAGCGGGGTCCACAGATACGCAGTATTTT.

This clone occurred a few times. This chain connects TRBV4-2 to TRBJ2-7; TRBD1 might be the D (6 bases). Germline CDR1 LGHNA, CDR2 YNFKEQ. There are 15 residues in the CDR3. V was trimmed by 3 bases and J by 2 bases, leaving 14 bases between them. DNA of the CDR3: TGTGCCAGCAGCCAGGAACAGGGCCTACCCTACGAGCAGTACTTC. This gives the protein CASSQEQGLPYEQYF.

The chain links TRBV5-1 to TRBJ2-7; no reliable D call. This CDR3 spans 15 amino acids. With 0 bases removed from V and 5 bases from J, the gap between germline ends came to 15 bases. The germline V gene has CDR1 SGHRS and CDR2 YFSETQ. For the CDR3, the DNA is TGCGCCAGCAGCTTGGTTGGTAGTTTATCCGACGAGCAGTACTTC. Translation gives CASSLVGSLSDEQYF.